The present entry profiles one TCR beta chain with its context. The data stem from a study of blood T cell repertoires in COVID-19. Those enrolled, adults aged roughly 18 to 100 years, came from around 24 US areas. Repertoires were generated with immunoSEQ multiplex PCR, while TCRdb's copy carries only in-frame clones and drops some. The sample holds more than 400,000 clones; around 90% are singletons and the top ten take under 0.75%. Trimming at V came to 0 bases and at J to 7 bases, leaving 6 bases not matched to a gene. The CDR3 is made up of 15 amino acids. Looked up from germline, CDR1 is LGHNT and CDR2 is FRNRAP.

The sequencing input was PBMCs or T cells enriched from blood (not recorded which). The chain uses TRBV12-5 and TRBJ2-1, with 7 bases fitting TRBD1. The TCR originated in a woman aged 18-35 years who had recovered from COVID-19. The CDR3 sequence is CASGLVAGGINEQFF. As DNA, the CDR3 is TGTGCTAGTGGTTTGGTGGCAGGGGGAATAAATGAGCAGTTCTTC.